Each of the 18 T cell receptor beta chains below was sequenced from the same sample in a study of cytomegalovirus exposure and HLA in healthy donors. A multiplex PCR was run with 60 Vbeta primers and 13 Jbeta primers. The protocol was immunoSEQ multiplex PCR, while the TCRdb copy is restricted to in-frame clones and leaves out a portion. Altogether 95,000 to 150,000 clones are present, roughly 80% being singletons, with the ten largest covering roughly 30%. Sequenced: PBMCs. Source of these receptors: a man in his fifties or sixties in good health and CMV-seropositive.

CDR3 amino acids: CASSDGRKFDTQYF. CDR3 coding DNA: TGCGCCAGCAGTGACGGGAGGAAGTTCGATACGCAGTATTTT. The chain carries TRBV10-1 and TRBJ2-3, with TRBD2 identical over 7 bases. The germline V gene has CDR1 WNHNN and CDR2 SYGVQD (reference sequence). V shed 3 bases, J shed 6 bases, and the junction held 6 bases outside the gene matches. The CDR3 sequence is 14 residues long.

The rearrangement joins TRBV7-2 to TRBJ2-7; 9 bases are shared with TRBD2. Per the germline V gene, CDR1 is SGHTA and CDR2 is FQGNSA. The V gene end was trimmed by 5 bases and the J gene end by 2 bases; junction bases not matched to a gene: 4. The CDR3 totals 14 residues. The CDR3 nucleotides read TGTGCCAGCAGCGCAGCGGGAGGCCCCTACGAGCAGTACTTC. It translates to CASSAAGGPYEQYF.

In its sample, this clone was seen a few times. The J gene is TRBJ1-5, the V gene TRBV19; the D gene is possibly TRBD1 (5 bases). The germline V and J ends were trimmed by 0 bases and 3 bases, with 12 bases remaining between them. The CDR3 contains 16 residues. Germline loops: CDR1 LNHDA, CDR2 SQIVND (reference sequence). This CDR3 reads CASSIDRLDNNQPQHF. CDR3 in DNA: TGTGCCAGTAGTATAGATCGTCTGGACAACAATCAGCCCCAGCATTTT.

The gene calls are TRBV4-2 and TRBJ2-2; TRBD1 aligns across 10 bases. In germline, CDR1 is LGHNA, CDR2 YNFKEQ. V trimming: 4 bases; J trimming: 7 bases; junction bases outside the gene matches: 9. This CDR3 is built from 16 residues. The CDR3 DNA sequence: TGTGCCAGCAGCCGGCTGGACAGGGGGGGTGGCGGGGAGCTGTTTTTT. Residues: CASSRLDRGGGGELFF.

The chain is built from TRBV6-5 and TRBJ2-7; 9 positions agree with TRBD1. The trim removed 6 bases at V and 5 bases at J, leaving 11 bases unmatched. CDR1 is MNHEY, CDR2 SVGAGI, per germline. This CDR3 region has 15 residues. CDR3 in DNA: TGTGCCAGCAGGCGGCCGGGGACAGGGATCAACGAGCAGTACTTC. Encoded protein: CASRRPGTGINEQYF.

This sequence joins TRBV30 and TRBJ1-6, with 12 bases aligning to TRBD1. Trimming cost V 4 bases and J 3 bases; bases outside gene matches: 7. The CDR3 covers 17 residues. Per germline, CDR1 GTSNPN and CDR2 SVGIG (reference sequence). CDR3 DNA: TGTGCCTGGACACGAGGGACAGGGGGCTTCTATAATTCACCCCTCCACTTT. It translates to CAWTRGTGGFYNSPLHF.

The CDR3: CASTQDIYNEQFF. In DNA, the CDR3 is TGTGCCAGCACCCAGGACATTTACAATGAGCAGTTCTTC. The chain has TRBV6-5 and TRBJ2-1; D is possibly TRBD1 (5 bases). V was cut by 7 bases and J by 4 bases, with 11 bases left in between. CDR1 and CDR2 from the germline V gene are MNHEY and SVGAGI. The CDR3 is 13 residues long.

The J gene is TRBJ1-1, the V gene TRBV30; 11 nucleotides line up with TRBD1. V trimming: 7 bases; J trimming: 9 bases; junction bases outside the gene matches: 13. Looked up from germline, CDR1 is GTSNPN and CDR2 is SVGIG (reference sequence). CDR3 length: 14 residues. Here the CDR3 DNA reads TGTGCCTTACTCCGGGACAGGGGGTCGGGAAAAGCTTTCTTT. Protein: CALLRDRGSGKAFF.

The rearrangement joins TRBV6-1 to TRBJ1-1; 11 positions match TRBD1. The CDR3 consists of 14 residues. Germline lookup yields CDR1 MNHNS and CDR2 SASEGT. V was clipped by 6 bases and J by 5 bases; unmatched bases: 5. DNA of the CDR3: TGTGCCAGCAGCCCCGGGACAGGGGGTACTGAAGCTTTCTTT. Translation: CASSPGTGGTEAFF.

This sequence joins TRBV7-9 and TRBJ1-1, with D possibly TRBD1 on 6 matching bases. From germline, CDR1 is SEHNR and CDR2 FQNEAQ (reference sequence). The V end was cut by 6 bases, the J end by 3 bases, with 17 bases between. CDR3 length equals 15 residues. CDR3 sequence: CASSRGGAKDTEAFF. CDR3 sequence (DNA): TGTGCCAGCAGTAGGGGGGGGGCCAAGGACACTGAAGCTTTCTTT.

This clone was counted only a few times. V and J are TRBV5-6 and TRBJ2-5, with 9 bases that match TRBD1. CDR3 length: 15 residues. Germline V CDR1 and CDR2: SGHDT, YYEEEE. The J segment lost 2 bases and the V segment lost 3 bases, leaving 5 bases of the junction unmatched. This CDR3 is CASSYRDRDQETQYF. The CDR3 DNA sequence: TGTGCCAGCAGCTACCGGGACAGGGATCAAGAGACCCAGTACTTC.

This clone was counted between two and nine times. The CDR3 nucleotides are TGTGCCAGCAGCCGCCACATCAATGAGCAGTTCTTC. This encodes CASSRHINEQFF. The chain joins TRBV4-2 to TRBJ2-1; no definite D call. The V and J ends lost 4 bases and 6 bases respectively, with 7 bases between them. CDR3 length: 12 residues. Germline CDR1 is LGHNA and CDR2 is YNFKEQ.

CDR3 in amino acids: CASRATTRGYNEQFF. The DNA of the CDR3 is TGTGCCAGCAGGGCCACTACACGGGGCTACAATGAGCAGTTCTTC. The J gene is TRBJ2-1, the V gene TRBV6-5, with a weak D call TRBD2 (5 bases). This CDR3 is built from 15 residues. Germline CDR1 reads MNHEY; CDR2 reads SVGAGI. V was cut by 6 bases and J by 3 bases, with 15 bases left in between.

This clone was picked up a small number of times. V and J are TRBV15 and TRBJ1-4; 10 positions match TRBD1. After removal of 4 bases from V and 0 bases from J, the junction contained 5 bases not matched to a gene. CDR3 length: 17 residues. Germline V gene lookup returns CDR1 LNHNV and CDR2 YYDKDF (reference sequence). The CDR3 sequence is CATSTTGGASTNEKLFF. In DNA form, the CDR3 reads TGTGCCACCAGCACGACAGGGGGCGCTTCAACTAATGAAAAACTGTTTTTT.

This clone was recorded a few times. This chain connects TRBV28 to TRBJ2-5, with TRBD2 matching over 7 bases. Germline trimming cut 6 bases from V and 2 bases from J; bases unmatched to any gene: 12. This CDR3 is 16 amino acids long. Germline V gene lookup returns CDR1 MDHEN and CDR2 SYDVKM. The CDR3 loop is CASSLGLVKSQETQYF. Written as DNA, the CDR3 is TGTGCCAGCAGCCTCGGACTAGTAAAATCTCAAGAGACCCAGTACTTC. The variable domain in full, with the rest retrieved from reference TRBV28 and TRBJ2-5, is DVKVTQSSRYLVKRTGEKVFLECVQDMDHENMFWYRQDPGLGLRLIYFSYDVKMKEKGDIPEGYSVSREKKERFSLILESASTNQTSMYLCASSLGLVKSQETQYFGPGTRLLVL.

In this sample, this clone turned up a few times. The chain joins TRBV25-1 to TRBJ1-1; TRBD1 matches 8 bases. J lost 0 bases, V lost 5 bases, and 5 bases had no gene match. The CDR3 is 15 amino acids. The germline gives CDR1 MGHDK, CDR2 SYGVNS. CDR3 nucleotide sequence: TGTGCCAGCAGTAGGCCAGGGGGCATGAACACTGAAGCTTTCTTT. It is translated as CASSRPGGMNTEAFF.

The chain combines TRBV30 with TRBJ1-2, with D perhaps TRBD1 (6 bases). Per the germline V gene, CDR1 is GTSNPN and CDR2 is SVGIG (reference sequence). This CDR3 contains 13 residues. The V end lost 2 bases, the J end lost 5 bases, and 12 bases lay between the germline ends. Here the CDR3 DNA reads TGTGCCTGGAGTAAACAGGGTCCGTATGGCTACACCTTC. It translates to CAWSKQGPYGYTF.

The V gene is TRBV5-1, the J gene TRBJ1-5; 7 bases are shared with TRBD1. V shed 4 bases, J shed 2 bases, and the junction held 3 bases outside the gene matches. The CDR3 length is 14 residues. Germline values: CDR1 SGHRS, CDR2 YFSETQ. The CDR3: CASSRTGGNQPQHF. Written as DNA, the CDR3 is TGCGCCAGCAGCCGGACAGGAGGCAATCAGCCCCAGCATTTT.